The next 10 T cell receptor beta chains were all read from a single sample in a study of CD8+CD57+ T cells in acquired aplastic anemia. TCR beta VDJ and CDR3 profiles were obtained from a genomic DNA template. One entry per CDR3 protein, called by TCRdb with MiXCR from the reads. The sample holds approximately 160,000 distinct CDR3 sequences, approximately 40% seen once. Sequencing was carried out using sorted CD4+, CD8+, or CD8+CD57+ T cells (not recorded which) from PBMCs. Receptors originate from a human donor in good health.

The gene calls are TRBV7-3 and TRBJ2-1; TRBD1 agrees at 8 bases. CDR1 is SGHTA and CDR2 is FQGTGA in the germline V gene. V lost 1 base, J lost 8 bases, and 10 bases stayed unmatched. The CDR3 runs 16 residues. CDR3 residues: CASSLNGQGVGDEQFF. The CDR3 nucleotides read TGTGCCAGCAGCTTAAATGGACAGGGAGTAGGCGATGAGCAGTTCTTC. Complete variable domain (other parts from reference TRBV7-3 and TRBJ2-1): GAGVSQTPSNKVTEKGKYVELRCDPISGHTALYWYRQSLGQGPEFLIYFQGTGAADDSGLPNDRFFAVRPEGSVSTLKIQRTERGDSAVYLCASSLNGQGVGDEQFFGPGTRLTVL.

The sample holds many counts of this clonotype. The chain joins TRBV24-1 to TRBJ2-3; D ambiguous. The length of the CDR3 is 12 residues. Between the trimmed V and J ends, which lost 9 bases and 1 base, there was a span of 7 bases. CDR1 is KGHDR, CDR2 SFDVKD, per germline. The CDR3: CATQAGTDTQYF. CDR3 nucleotides: TGTGCCACCCAGGCGGGCACAGATACGCAGTATTTT.

About this clonotype: A much larger clone is a single base away; this may be a read error. The genes are TRBV2 and TRBJ2-1; possibly TRBD1 or TRBD2 for D (5 bases each). The CDR3 sequence is 14 residues long. Germline V CDR1 and CDR2: SNHLY, FYNNEI. The CDR3 DNA sequence: TGTGACAGCGTGGGAGTCAGGGCCTACAATGAGCAGTTCTTC. Its translation: CDSVGVRAYNEQFF.

This chain connects TRBV12-3 or TRBV12-4 to TRBJ2-1; TRBD2 might be the D (5 bases). V lost 1 base and J 6 bases, leaving 10 bases between the germline ends. The CDR3 length is 14 residues. CDR3 bases: TGTGCCAGCAGTTTAGGCGGACGGGGCAATGAGCAGTTCTTC. The encoded protein is CASSLGGRGNEQFF.

The gene calls are TRBV7-2 and TRBJ2-7; TRBD1 is a possible D gene (6 bases). This CDR3 is built from 14 residues. Germline CDR1 and CDR2: SGHTA and FQGNSA. V was cut by 6 bases and J by 5 bases, with 17 bases left in between. The CDR3 spells CASRKTGFGDEQYF. The CDR3 DNA is TGTGCCAGCAGGAAAACAGGGTTTGGTGACGAGCAGTACTTC.

This chain joins TRBV10-3 and TRBJ2-5, with D unclear. CDR3 size: 13 residues. With 3 bases removed from V and 6 bases from J, the gap between germline ends came to 11 bases. Germline CDR1 reads ENHRY; CDR2 reads SYGVKD. CDR3 DNA: TGTGCCATCAGTGATGGGGTGGGAAAGACCCAGTACTTC. This gives the protein CAISDGVGKTQYF.

Note on this clonotype: Given a much more abundant clone one base away, this may be a read error. The J gene is TRBJ2-2, the V gene TRBV20-1; TRBD2 might be the D (6 bases). The CDR3 has 14 amino acids. Between the trimmed V and J ends, which lost 5 bases and 2 bases, there was a span of 12 bases. Germline lookup yields CDR1 DFQATT and CDR2 SNEGSKA (reference sequence). CDR3 sequence reads: CSAGGIENTGELFF. For the CDR3, the DNA is TGCAGTGCTGGGGGGATTGAAAACACCGGGGAGCTGTTTTTT.

V gene TRBV24-1 combines with J gene TRBJ1-5, with a possible D match to TRBD1 (5 bases). CDR1 and CDR2 from the germline V gene are KGHDR and SFDVKD. Trimming pared 4 bases from V and 3 bases from J, leaving 12 bases between. CDR3 length equals 15 residues. The CDR3 here is CATSEGVGDNQPQHF. The CDR3 DNA follows: TGTGCCACCAGTGAGGGGGTGGGGGACAATCAGCCCCAGCATTTT.

This clonotype occurred many times. The V gene is TRBV2, the J gene TRBJ1-2; D call uncertain. The CDR3 has 14 amino acids. Trimming took 3 bases from V and 4 from J, leaving 12 bases between them. Germline V gene data show CDR1 as SNHLY and CDR2 as FYNNEI. The CDR3 spells CASSDPRPAYGYTF. The DNA for the CDR3 is TGTGCCAGCAGTGATCCGCGCCCGGCCTATGGCTACACCTTC.

The V and J genes are TRBV10-2 and TRBJ2-1, with TRBD2 identical over 8 bases. Germline lookup yields CDR1 WSHSY and CDR2 SAAADI. V lost 4 bases to trimming and J lost 8 bases; unmatched junction nucleotides: 7. The CDR3 loop spans 14 amino acids. CDR3 protein: CASSVGLVRYEQFF. CDR3 DNA sequence: TGCGCCAGCAGTGTGGGACTAGTGAGGTATGAGCAGTTCTTC.